The 3 T cell receptor beta chains given below trace back to one sample, sequenced in a study of blood T cell repertoires in COVID-19. This table comes from immunoSEQ multiplex PCR, and its TCRdb copy is limited to in-frame clones, with some not included. The table records approximately 210,000 clones, roughly 82% of them present only once. The sample consisted of PBMCs or T cells enriched from blood (not recorded which). The receptors come from a man aged 40-55 years who had recovered from COVID-19.

The gene calls are TRBV6-5 and TRBJ2-7; 10 bases fit TRBD2. CDR3 length: 14 residues. The V gene end was trimmed by 2 bases and the J gene end by 5 bases; junction bases not matched to a gene: 3. CDR1 and CDR2 (germline): MNHEY, SVGAGI. CDR3 in DNA: TGTGCCAGCAGTTACACTAGCGGGATGAACGAGCAGTACTTC. It translates to CASSYTSGMNEQYF.

This clone was seen only once. The rearrangement links TRBV7-3 to TRBJ1-1; TRBD1 matches 7 bases. Trimming removed 5 bases from V and 5 bases from J; junction bases left unmatched: 5. Germline V gene lookup returns CDR1 SGHTA and CDR2 FQGTGA. The CDR3 runs to 13 residues. This CDR3 reads CASSTQQGTEAFF. The CDR3 nucleotides read TGTGCCAGCAGCACCCAACAGGGGACTGAAGCTTTCTTT.

This rearrangement joins TRBV12-3 or TRBV12-4 to TRBJ1-5; D is unresolved. This CDR3 region has 12 residues. Trimming stripped 7 bases from V and 7 bases from J, with 11 bases between. DNA for the CDR3: TGTGCCAGCACCAACGGGAGACAGCCCCAGCATTTT. It translates to CASTNGRQPQHF.